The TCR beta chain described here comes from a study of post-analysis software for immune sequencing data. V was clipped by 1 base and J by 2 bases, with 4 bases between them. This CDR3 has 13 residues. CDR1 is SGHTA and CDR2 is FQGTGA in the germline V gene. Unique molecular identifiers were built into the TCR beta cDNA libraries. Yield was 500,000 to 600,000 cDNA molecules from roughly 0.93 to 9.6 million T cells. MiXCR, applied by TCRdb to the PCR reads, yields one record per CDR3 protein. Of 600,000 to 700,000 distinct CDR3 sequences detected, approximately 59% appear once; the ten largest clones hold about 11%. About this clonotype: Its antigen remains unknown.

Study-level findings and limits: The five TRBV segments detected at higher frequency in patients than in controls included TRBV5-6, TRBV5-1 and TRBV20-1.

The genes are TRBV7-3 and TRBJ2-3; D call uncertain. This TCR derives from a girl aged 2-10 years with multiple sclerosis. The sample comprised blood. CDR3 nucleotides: TGTGCCAGCAGCTTAAAGCACACAGATACGCAGTATTTT. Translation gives CASSLKHTDTQYF. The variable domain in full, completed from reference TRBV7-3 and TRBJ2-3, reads GAGVSQTPSNKVTEKGKYVELRCDPISGHTALYWYRQSLGQGPEFLIYFQGTGAADDSGLPNDRFFAVRPEGSVSTLKIQRTERGDSAVYLCASSLKHTDTQYFGPGTRLTVL.